This T cell receptor (beta chain) was identified during a study of shared clonotypes between healthy human individuals. Terminally differentiated effector memory CD45RA+ cells were excluded from the naive CD8 cells, which were CD45RO-negative and positively selected for CCR7. This CDR3 is 18 amino acids long. Trimming took off 8 bases at V and 0 bases at J, with 22 bases between the two ends. Germline lookup yields CDR1 SGHTA and CDR2 FQGNSA. Repertoires were generated with immunoSEQ multiplex PCR, while TCRdb's copy carries only in-frame clones and drops some. The table has about 820,000 clones, around 92% seen once.

The sample was naive CD8+ T cells sorted from blood. The source is a man younger than 40 in good health. The V and J genes are TRBV7-2 and TRBJ2-2, with a weak D call TRBD2 (7 bases). The CDR3 here is CASLGTKGGRANTGELFF. In DNA, the CDR3 is TGTGCCAGCTTGGGTACCAAAGGGGGGAGGGCGAACACCGGGGAGCTGTTTTTT.